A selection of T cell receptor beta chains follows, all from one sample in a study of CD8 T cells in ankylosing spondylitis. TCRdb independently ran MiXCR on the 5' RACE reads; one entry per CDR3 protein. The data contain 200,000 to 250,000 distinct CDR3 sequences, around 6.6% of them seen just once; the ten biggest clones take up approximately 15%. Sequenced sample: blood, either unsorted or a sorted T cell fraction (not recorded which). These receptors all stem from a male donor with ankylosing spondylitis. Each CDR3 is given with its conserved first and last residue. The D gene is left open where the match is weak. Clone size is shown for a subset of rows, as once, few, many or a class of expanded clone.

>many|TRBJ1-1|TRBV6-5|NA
CASSYREGYTEAFF
TGTGCCAGCAGTTACCGGGAGGGATATACTGAAGCTTTCTTT
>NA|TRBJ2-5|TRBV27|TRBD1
CASSTGGETQYF
TGTGCCAGCTCGACAGGGGGAGAGACCCAGTACTTC
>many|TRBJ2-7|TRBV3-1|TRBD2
CASSQATRTSGNYEQYF
TGTGCCAGCAGCCAAGCGACCAGGACTAGCGGGAACTACGAGCAGTACTTC
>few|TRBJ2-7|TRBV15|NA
CATSGGLEQYF
TGTGCCACCAGCGGAGGGCTTGAGCAGTACTTC
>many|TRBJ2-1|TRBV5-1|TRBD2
CASSLVSGAHNEQFF
TGCGCCAGCAGCTTGGTTAGCGGGGCCCACAATGAGCAGTTCTTC
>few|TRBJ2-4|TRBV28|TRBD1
CASTQSGDRGAKNIQYF
TGTGCCAGCACTCAGAGCGGGGACAGGGGTGCCAAAAACATTCAGTACTTC
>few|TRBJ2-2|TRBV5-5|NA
CASSLASRAGAGELFF
TGTGCCAGCAGCTTGGCTAGCAGAGCGGGCGCCGGGGAGCTGTTTTTT
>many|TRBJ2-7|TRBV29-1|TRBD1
CSVEIGTGSYEQYF
TGCAGCGTCGAAATTGGGACAGGGTCCTACGAGCAGTACTTC
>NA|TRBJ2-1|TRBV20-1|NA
CSARDIGARYNEQFF
TGCAGTGCTAGAGATATTGGGGCCCGCTACAATGAGCAGTTCTTC
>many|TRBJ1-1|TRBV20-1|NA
CSANPPGNTEAFF
TGCAGTGCTAATCCGCCAGGGAACACTGAAGCTTTCTTT
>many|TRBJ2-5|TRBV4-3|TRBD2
CASSQDNRLLAKQETQYF
TGCGCCAGCAGCCAAGATAACAGGCTACTAGCGAAACAAGAGACCCAGTACTTC
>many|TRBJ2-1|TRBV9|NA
CASSVAAVGPYNEQFF
TGTGCCAGCAGCGTAGCGGCGGTGGGGCCTTACAATGAGCAGTTCTTC
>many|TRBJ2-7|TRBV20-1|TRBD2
CSATGTSLYEQYF
TGCAGTGCTACCGGGACTAGCCTCTACGAGCAGTACTTC
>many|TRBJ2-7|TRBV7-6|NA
CASSLEPGLRGNEQYF
TGTGCCAGCAGCTTAGAGCCAGGCCTACGGGGGAACGAGCAGTACTTC
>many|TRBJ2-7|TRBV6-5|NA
CASSLRGASYEQYF
TGTGCCAGCAGTTTAAGGGGCGCTTCTTACGAGCAGTACTTC
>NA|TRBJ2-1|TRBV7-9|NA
CAVTGGSSYNEQFF
TGTGCCGTTACTGGGGGGAGCTCCTACAATGAGCAGTTCTTC
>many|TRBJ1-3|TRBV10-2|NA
CASSENSNSGNTIYF
TGCGCCAGCAGTGAGAATAGTAACTCTGGAAACACCATATATTTT
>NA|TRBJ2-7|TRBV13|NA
CASSLGAAFSYEQYF
TGTGCCAGCAGCTTAGGCGCGGCGTTTTCCTACGAGCAGTACTTC
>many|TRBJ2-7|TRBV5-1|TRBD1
CASSLGQGLAIYEQYF
TGCGCCAGCAGCTTGGGACAGGGCCTAGCAATCTACGAGCAGTACTTC
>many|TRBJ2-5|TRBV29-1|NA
CSVEVSRQTQYF
TGCAGCGTTGAGGTTAGCCGGCAGACCCAGTACTTC
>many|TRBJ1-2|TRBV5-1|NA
CASSVDYGNYGYTF
TGCGCCAGCAGCGTAGATTACGGCAACTATGGCTACACCTTC
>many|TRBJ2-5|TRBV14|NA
CASSQDRLQETQYF
TGTGCCAGCAGCCAAGATCGCTTGCAAGAGACCCAGTACTTC
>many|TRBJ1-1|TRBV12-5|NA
CASGYDPTLNTEAFF
TGTGCTAGTGGTTACGACCCAACTTTGAACACTGAAGCTTTCTTT
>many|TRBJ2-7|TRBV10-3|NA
CAISGGHSYEQYF
TGTGCCATCAGCGGCGGGCACTCCTACGAGCAGTACTTC
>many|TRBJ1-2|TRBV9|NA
CASSAGPSNPTYGYTF
TGTGCCAGCAGCGCCGGACCTTCTAACCCCACCTATGGCTACACCTTC
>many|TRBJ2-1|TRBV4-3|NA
CASSQGTTHGEQFF
TGCGCCAGCAGCCAAGGGACTACCCACGGTGAGCAGTTCTTC
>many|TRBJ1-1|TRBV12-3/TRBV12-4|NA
CASSPAGLEAFF
TGTGCCAGCAGTCCCGCGGGGCTCGAAGCTTTCTTT
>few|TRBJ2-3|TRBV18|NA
CASSPQYRDTQYF
TGTGCCAGCTCACCACAGTATCGGGATACGCAGTATTTT
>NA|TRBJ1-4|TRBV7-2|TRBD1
CASSLAGTDHNEKLFF
TGTGCCAGCAGCTTAGCAGGGACAGATCATAATGAAAAACTGTTTTTT
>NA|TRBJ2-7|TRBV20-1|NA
CSALSAYSSYEQYF
TGCAGTGCCCTCTCAGCATATAGCTCCTACGAGCAGTACTTC
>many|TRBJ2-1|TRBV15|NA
CATSREVLGSYNEQFF
TGTGCCACCAGCAGAGAAGTACTCGGCTCCTACAATGAGCAGTTCTTC
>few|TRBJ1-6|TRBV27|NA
CASSRPTLGENSPLHF
TGTGCCAGCAGCCGACCCACGTTAGGGGAAAATTCACCCCTCCACTTT
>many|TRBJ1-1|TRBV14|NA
CASSLQGAGTEAFF
TGTGCCAGCAGCCTGCAGGGCGCGGGCACTGAAGCTTTCTTT
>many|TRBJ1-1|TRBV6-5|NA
CASRILSRVGKAFF
TGTGCCAGCAGGATACTCTCCAGGGTAGGGAAAGCTTTCTTT
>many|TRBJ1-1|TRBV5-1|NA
CASSPDTRRDTEAFF
TGCGCCAGCAGCCCAGATACTCGACGGGACACTGAAGCTTTCTTT
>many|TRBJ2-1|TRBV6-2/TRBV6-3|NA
CASSTGVHNEQFF
TGTGCCAGCAGTACGGGAGTCCACAATGAGCAGTTCTTC
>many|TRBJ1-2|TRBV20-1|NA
CSARLRGQANYGYTF
TGCAGTGCTAGATTACGGGGCCAAGCTAACTATGGCTACACCTTC
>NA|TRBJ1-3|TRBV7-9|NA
CASSLAARVSSGNTIYF
TGTGCCAGCAGCTTAGCTGCGCGGGTGAGCTCTGGAAACACCATATATTTT
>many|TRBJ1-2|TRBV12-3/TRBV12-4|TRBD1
CASRGTGAKFVYGYTF
TGTGCCAGCAGGGGGACAGGCGCGAAGTTCGTCTATGGCTACACCTTC
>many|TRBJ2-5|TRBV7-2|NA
CASSLAPGLGETQYF
TGTGCCAGCAGCTTAGCTCCAGGGCTGGGGGAGACCCAGTACTTC
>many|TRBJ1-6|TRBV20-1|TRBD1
CSGLGQGMYSPLHF
TGCAGTGGGCTGGGACAGGGGATGTATTCACCCCTCCACTTT
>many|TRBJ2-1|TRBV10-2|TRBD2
CASSERLAGANEQFF
TGCGCCAGCAGTGAAAGGCTAGCGGGAGCCAATGAGCAGTTCTTC